Listed here are 10 T cell receptor beta chains from one sample, sequenced in a study of T cells expressing NK-cell markers. TCRdb reprocessed the 5' RACE reads; each CDR3 protein has one entry and no DNA is given. The sample table includes about 460,000 distinct CDR3 sequences. The sequencing sample was made of blood T cells: a sorted CD56 or NKG2C T cell subset, CD4+ or CD8+ T cells, or bulk PBMC T cells (not recorded which). These receptors were taken from a woman aged 45-65 years in good health.

The chain carries TRBV5-5 and TRBJ1-3. The germline V gene has CDR1 SGHKS and CDR2 YYEKEE (reference sequence). CDR3 length equals 14 residues. The CDR3 loop reads CASSSSDLTNTIYF.

The chain employs TRBV29-1 and TRBJ1-5. CDR1 is SQVTM, CDR2 ANQGSEA, per germline. The CDR3 has 12 amino acids. CDR3 loop: CSGGDTGGPQHF.

The genes are TRBV12-3 or TRBV12-4 and TRBJ1-2. The CDR3 extends over 15 amino acids. CDR3 amino acids: CASSLRLEGAYGYTF.

This chain connects TRBV2 to TRBJ2-3; TCRdb's assignment of TRBD2 cannot be checked, as there is no DNA. This CDR3 spans 17 amino acids. The germline V gene has CDR1 SNHLY and CDR2 FYNNEI. The CDR3: CASSLDLGSGGKDTQYF.

This chain connects TRBV12-3 or TRBV12-4 to TRBJ1-4. CDR3 size: 13 residues. Here the CDR3 reads CASSLDRPEKLFF.

The genes are TRBV20-1 and TRBJ2-3; TCRdb reports TRBD2, a call that lacks DNA to check it against. This CDR3 is built from 14 residues. Germline CDR1 is DFQATT and CDR2 is SNEGSKA (reference sequence). CDR3 in amino acids: CSARAGGSTDTQYF.

The chain is built from TRBV29-1 and TRBJ2-3. This CDR3 contains 11 residues. Germline V gene data show CDR1 as SQVTM and CDR2 as ANQGSEA. This CDR3 is CSVEDYDTQYF.

The CDR3 region is CASSISGRATDTQYF. V and J are TRBV6-4 and TRBJ2-3; the TRBD2 assignment by TCRdb is unverifiable without DNA. CDR1 is MRHNA, CDR2 SNTAGT, per germline. The CDR3 has 15 residues.

V gene TRBV10-3 combines with J gene TRBJ2-4. Germline CDR1 and CDR2: ENHRY and SYGVKD. The CDR3 consists of 12 residues. The chain's CDR3 is CAISGGKNIQYF.

The CDR3 sequence: CASSLRALAGDETQYF. The chain has TRBV7-8 and TRBJ2-5; TCRdb reports TRBD2, a call that lacks DNA to check it against. Germline V CDR1 and CDR2: SGHVS, FQNEAQ. This CDR3 comprises 16 residues.